The 19 T cell receptor beta chains presented below share a single source sample, sequenced in a study of T-cell memory formation after mild COVID-19 (dated by TCRdb to the early 2020s). Library construction relied on 5' RACE. The sequencer was an Illumina NovaSeq 6000. The public reads were run again by TCRdb, first through fastp at Q25 and then through MiXCR, and only productive beta chains were kept. Identical CDR3 proteins give one entry, which carries the most common genes and DNA. This sample has nearly 200,000 distinct CDR3 sequences in its table, and around 16% of those were observed once. The top ten hold roughly 2.4% of the sample. Sequencing used PBMCs or a T cell subset sorted from them (not recorded which). Receptor source: an adult woman who had mild COVID-19 (a few samples of this study predate the infection). The sample titles of this study are shuffled in the database, so cell type and time point are left out; the donor was told from shared clones.

This clonotype was seen more than once but under ten times. This sequence joins TRBV18 and TRBJ1-6, with 8 nucleotides matching TRBD1. The CDR3 is 16 residues long. V lost 2 bases, J lost 14 bases, and 14 bases stayed unmatched. Germline CDR1 is KGHSH and CDR2 is LQKENI. DNA for the CDR3: TGTGCCAGCTCACCAAGTATCCAGGGGGCTACAGTGACCCTCCACTTT. Translated: CASSPSIQGATVTLHF. Drawing the rest from reference TRBV18 and TRBJ1-6, the complete variable domain is NAGVMQNPRHLVRRRGQEARLRCSPMKGHSHVYWYRQLPEEGLKFMVYLQKENIIDESGMPKERFSAEFPKEGPSILRIQQVVRGDSAAYFCASSPSIQGATVTLHFGNGTRLTVT.

J is TRBJ1-1 and V is TRBV5-1; the D gene is possibly TRBD1 (5 bases). Germline CDR1 reads SGHRS; CDR2 reads YFSETQ. The CDR3 totals 15 residues. Trimming took 0 bases from V and 4 from J, leaving 13 bases between them. The CDR3: CASSLEGLPLTEAFF. Written as DNA, the CDR3 is TGCGCCAGCAGCTTGGAGGGACTGCCCCTCACTGAAGCTTTCTTT.

This sequence joins TRBV29-1 and TRBJ1-1; D unclear. This CDR3 has 12 amino acids. V lost 4 bases and J 3 bases, leaving 9 bases between the germline ends. CDR1 is SQVTM and CDR2 is ANQGSEA in the germline V gene. CDR3 DNA: TGCAGCGTTGCTATCTGGGACACTGAAGCTTTCTTT. Residues: CSVAIWDTEAFF.

This chain links TRBV27 with TRBJ1-5; a weak D match, TRBD1 (6 bases). V was clipped by 6 bases and J by 1 base, with 19 bases between them. This CDR3 spans 17 amino acids. Germline CDR1 reads MNHEY; CDR2 reads SMNVEV (reference sequence). CDR3 in DNA: TGTGCCAGCAGGAACACCGGGACATGGGGGAGCAATCAGCCCCAGCATTTT. Its protein product is CASRNTGTWGSNQPQHF.

This clonotype was found a few times. The chain joins TRBV3-1 to TRBJ2-5, with TRBD1 matching over 7 bases. V trimming: 2 bases; J trimming: 3 bases; junction bases outside the gene matches: 9. This CDR3 contains 16 residues. From germline, CDR1 is LGHDT and CDR2 YNNKEL (reference sequence). The CDR3 reads CASSQMAGGREETQYF. In DNA, the CDR3 is TGTGCCAGCAGCCAAATGGCAGGGGGTCGGGAAGAGACCCAGTACTTC.

This clonotype was counted once. V and J are TRBV6-6 and TRBJ2-5; 9 bases line up with TRBD2. The junction had 9 bases not matched to a gene; V was cut back by 6 bases and J by 4 bases. The germline gives CDR1 MNHNY, CDR2 SVGAGI (reference sequence). This CDR3 contains 15 residues. CDR3 bases: TGTGCCAGCAGCATTCTGCCTAGCGGGGTAGAGACCCAGTACTTC. Its translation is CASSILPSGVETQYF.

The gene calls are TRBV30 and TRBJ1-1, with unresolved D. V was clipped by 2 bases and J by 0 bases, with 4 bases between them. The CDR3 consists of 12 residues. The germline CDR1 and CDR2 sequences are GTSNPN and SVGIG (reference sequence). The CDR3 spells CAWSWVNTEAFF. The CDR3 DNA reads TGTGCCTGGAGTTGGGTGAACACTGAAGCTTTCTTT.

There are a few counts of this clonotype. The chain couples TRBV9 to TRBJ2-1, with TRBD2 identical over 13 bases. The CDR3 has 17 amino acids. The V gene's germline CDR1 is SGDLS and CDR2 YYNGEE. The V and J ends lost 3 bases and 7 bases, in that order; junction bases with no gene match: 10. CDR3 coding DNA: TGTGCCAGCAGCGGGGCAGGGGGACTAGCGGGGTGGAATGAGCAGTTCTTC. This translates into CASSGAGGLAGWNEQFF.

This clonotype has more than one count but fewer than ten. The chain has TRBV24-1 and TRBJ2-5; D remains ambiguous. This CDR3 has 13 amino acids. The germline V and J ends were trimmed by 2 bases and 5 bases, with 8 bases remaining between them. Germline-derived CDR1 and CDR2 are KGHDR and SFDVKD. DNA of the CDR3: TGTGCCACCAGTGATTCTATGCCGGAGACCCAGTACTTC. Protein sequence: CATSDSMPETQYF.

V and J are TRBV20-1 and TRBJ2-3; the match to TRBD2 covers 15 bases. CDR3 length: 19 amino acids. Germline CDR1 and CDR2: DFQATT and SNEGSKA (reference sequence). Germline trimming cut 5 bases from V and 5 bases from J; bases unmatched to any gene: 17. The CDR3 region has the DNA TGCAGTGCTGAACCTGGACTAGCGGGAGGGCGGGGTGAGGTAGATACGCAGTATTTT. Protein sequence: CSAEPGLAGGRGEVDTQYF.

This clonotype showed up many times. The rearrangement uses TRBV4-3 and TRBJ1-2; D is ambiguous. The CDR3 runs 13 residues. V dropped 0 bases and J dropped 7 bases, with 9 bases sitting between them. Germline loops: CDR1 LGHNA, CDR2 YSLEER. For the CDR3, the DNA is TGCGCCAGCAGCCAAGAACGGGCGGGTGGCTACACCTTC. Translated: CASSQERAGGYTF.

The chain recombines TRBV10-3 with TRBJ2-7; 14 nucleotides match TRBD2. CDR3 length equals 16 residues. Looked up from germline, CDR1 is ENHRY and CDR2 is SYGVKD. V trimming: 4 bases; J trimming: 5 bases; junction bases outside the gene matches: 7. The CDR3, as DNA: TGTGCCATCAGTGGTGTGACTAGCGGGAGGGCCCACGAGCAGTACTTC. Translation gives CAISGVTSGRAHEQYF.

This rearrangement joins TRBV6-5 to TRBJ2-7; perhaps TRBD1 as D (5 bases). Germline V gene sequence: CDR1 MNHEY, CDR2 SVGAGI. V lost 4 bases and J 2 bases, leaving 12 bases between the germline ends. This CDR3 comprises 14 residues. CDR3 bases: TGTGCCAGCAGTTCCGACAGCAACACCTACGAGCAGTACTTC. Its protein is CASSSDSNTYEQYF.

The rearrangement joins TRBV7-3 to TRBJ1-1; 12 nucleotides align to TRBD1. Germline assignment: CDR1 SGHTA and CDR2 FQGTGA. J gave up 5 bases and V 5 bases, and 9 bases lay outside the gene matches. This CDR3 region has 16 residues. CDR3 DNA: TGTGCCAGCAGCCGACAACCGGGACAGGGGGCAACTGAAGCTTTCTTT. Translating it yields CASSRQPGQGATEAFF.

The sample holds many counts of this clonotype. The chain links TRBV9 to TRBJ1-1; the D is unclear. The CDR3 extends over 16 amino acids. The germline gives CDR1 SGDLS, CDR2 YYNGEE. Deletions cut 3 bases from V and 1 base from J, with 16 bases between. The CDR3 DNA follows: TGTGCCAGCAGCGCCCACTCGGGTCAGGAGAACACTGAAGCTTTCTTT. Residues: CASSAHSGQENTEAFF. Filled out from reference TRBV9 and TRBJ1-1, the complete variable domain reads DSGVTQTPKHLITATGQRVTLRCSPRSGDLSVYWYQQSLDQGLQFLIQYYNGEERAKGNILERFSAQQFPDLHSELNLSSLELGDSALYFCASSAHSGQENTEAFFGQGTRLTVV.

This clonotype was counted many times. The chain recombines TRBV10-3 with TRBJ2-1; 11 bases agree with TRBD2. The CDR3 length is 14 residues. V shed 6 bases and J 7 bases; nucleotides not matched to a gene: 5. The germline V gene encodes CDR1 ENHRY and CDR2 SYGVKD. As DNA, the CDR3 is TGTGCCATCAGCACTAGCGGGGGAATGAATGAGCAGTTCTTC. This codes for CAISTSGGMNEQFF.

The rearrangement links TRBV11-3 to TRBJ2-3, with 11 bases that match TRBD2. CDR3 length equals 16 residues. Germline CDR1 SGHNT, CDR2 YENEEA. The V gene end was trimmed by 1 base and the J gene end by 6 bases; junction bases not matched to a gene: 6. CDR3 nucleotide sequence: TGTGCCAGCAGCTTAGGCGGACTAGCGGGTGGTGATACGCAGTATTTT. It specifies CASSLGGLAGGDTQYF.

In DNA, the CDR3 is TGTGCCAGCAGCTTAGCGGGACAGGGTACCAAAAACATTCAGTACTTC. Its protein is CASSLAGQGTKNIQYF. This rearrangement joins TRBV11-3 to TRBJ2-4; TRBD1 agrees at 9 bases. The length of the CDR3 is 16 residues. Losses at the gene ends were 1 base for V and 2 bases for J; bases not matched to a gene: 3. Germline CDR1 SGHNT, CDR2 YENEEA.

The rearrangement joins TRBV20-1 to TRBJ2-7; a possible D gene is TRBD2 (6 bases). The CDR3 is 14 residues long. Trimming removed 3 bases from V and 3 bases from J, with 15 bases in between. The germline gives CDR1 DFQATT, CDR2 SNEGSKA (reference sequence). The chain's CDR3 is CSASPGGPSYEQYF. CDR3 nucleotides: TGCAGTGCTAGTCCCGGGGGACCCAGCTACGAGCAGTACTTC.